The 17 T cell receptor beta chains given below trace back to one sample, sequenced in a study of blood T cells in healthy people across ages. Using a J-beta primer mix together with a sample-barcoded 5' primer, a second PCR was run for roughly 7 to 12 cycles. TCRdb called the 5' RACE reads again in MiXCR, with one record for every CDR3 protein. The profile shows more than 1 million distinct CDR3 sequences, 45% of them singletons. The specimen was blood. These TCRs come from a woman in her fifties or sixties in good health.

This chain joins TRBV16 and TRBJ1-2, with no clear D. Germline-derived CDR1 and CDR2 are KGHSY and FQNENV. V gave up 7 bases and J gave up 6 bases, with 15 bases separating them. The CDR3 is made up of 13 amino acids. CDR3 nucleotide sequence: TGTGCCAGCATCCCCTTCCCGAAAGATGGCTACACCTTC. Translation: CASIPFPKDGYTF.

The chain combines TRBV7-9 with TRBJ2-1; 7 nucleotides agree with TRBD2. The CDR3 has 16 amino acids. The germline CDR1 and CDR2 sequences are SEHNR and FQNEAQ (reference sequence). The V segment lost 5 bases and the J segment 4 bases; nucleotides outside the gene matches: 11. The CDR3 reads CASSARGGRGYNEQFF. CDR3 nucleotide sequence: TGTGCCAGCAGCGCCCGCGGGGGACGGGGTTACAATGAGCAGTTCTTC. Looking up the rest from reference TRBV7-9 and TRBJ2-1 gives the full variable domain: DTGVSQNPRHKITKRGQNVTFRCDPISEHNRLYWYRQTLGQGPEFLTYFQNEAQLEKSRLLSDRFSAERPKGSFSTLEIQRTEQGDSAMYLCASSARGGRGYNEQFFGPGTRLTVL.

The chain combines TRBV30 with TRBJ2-7; tentatively, D is TRBD1 (6 bases). V was cut by 3 bases and J by 5 bases, with 17 bases left in between. In germline, CDR1 is GTSNPN, CDR2 SVGIG (reference sequence). The CDR3 spans 14 residues. CDR3 amino acids: CAWRVQGLMNEQYF. The CDR3 DNA reads as TGTGCCTGGAGGGTACAGGGATTAATGAACGAGCAGTACTTC.

This clonotype has more than one count but fewer than ten. J is TRBJ2-7 and V is TRBV9; possible D gene TRBD2, 6 bases. The J call may be incorrect, as the DNA end agrees better with TRBJ2-4. The CDR3 sequence is 11 residues long. Germline assignment: CDR1 SGDLS and CDR2 YYNGEE. This CDR3 reads CASSGGDIQYF. CDR3 DNA: TGTGCCAGCAGCGGCGGGGACATTCAGTACTTC.

This chain uses TRBV6-1 with TRBJ2-3; 8 nucleotides align to TRBD2. There are 17 residues in the CDR3. Germline V lookup: CDR1 MNHNS, CDR2 SASEGT. The J segment lost 4 bases and the V segment lost 8 bases, leaving 17 bases of the junction unmatched. The CDR3 DNA sequence: TGTGCCAGCCGCTTTGTCGGGAGGGCCTTATTCCCAGATACGCAGTATTTT. Translated, it gives CASRFVGRALFPDTQYF.

This clonotype was counted a single time. The V call is TRBV29-1, the J call TRBJ2-2, with D possibly being TRBD2 (6 bases). CDR1 is SQVTM and CDR2 is ANQGSEA in the germline V gene. CDR3 length: 13 residues. V was shortened by 7 bases and J by 4 bases, with 13 bases between the two germline ends. CDR3 nucleotide sequence: TGCAGCGATCGACACGGGGGCACCGGGGAGCTGTTTTTT. Residues: CSDRHGGTGELFF.

The chain links TRBV29-1 to TRBJ2-1; TRBD1 aligns across 8 bases. J gave up 2 bases and V 6 bases, and 9 bases lay outside the gene matches. CDR1 SQVTM and CDR2 ANQGSEA come from the germline V gene. The CDR3 sequence is 15 residues long. The CDR3 is CSVGDRTGTYNEQFF. The CDR3 nucleotides read TGCAGCGTCGGGGATCGGACAGGGACCTACAATGAGCAGTTCTTC.

The sample holds a few counts of this clonotype. The V and J genes are TRBV7-8 and TRBJ2-3; 13 bases are a match to TRBD2. J lost 6 bases, V lost 5 bases, and 8 bases had no gene match. The germline CDR1 and CDR2 sequences are SGHVS and FQNEAQ. The CDR3 sequence is 16 residues long. In nucleotides, the CDR3 is TGTGCCAGCAGCACGGGACTAGCGGGATTTGGGGATACGCAGTATTTT. Translation gives CASSTGLAGFGDTQYF.

The rearrangement links TRBV19 to TRBJ1-5; 7 bases map to TRBD1. In germline, CDR1 is LNHDA, CDR2 SQIVND (reference sequence). This CDR3 is 14 amino acids long. Trimming removed 5 bases from V and 4 bases from J; junction bases left unmatched: 5. CDR3 DNA: TGTGCCAGTAGTTACGACAGGGTAAATCAGCCCCAGCATTTT. Residues: CASSYDRVNQPQHF.

The genes are TRBV27 and TRBJ2-5, with D perhaps matching TRBD2 (6 bases). This CDR3 is 16 amino acids long. The V gene's germline CDR1 is MNHEY and CDR2 SMNVEV (reference sequence). Trimming took off 6 bases at V and 4 bases at J, with 21 bases between the two ends. Written as DNA, the CDR3 is TGTGCCAGCAGGTCGTTGTACCGGGACTCCCGAGAGACCCAGTACTTC. The encoded protein is CASRSLYRDSRETQYF.

In DNA, the CDR3 is TGTGCCAGCAGTACCCCCGGCGGGCTATACGAGCAGTACTTC. The encoded protein is CASSTPGGLYEQYF. J is TRBJ2-5 and V is TRBV6-2 or TRBV6-3; tentatively, D is TRBD2 (5 bases). The J call may be incorrect, as the DNA end agrees better with TRBJ2-7. Germline-derived CDR1 and CDR2 are MNHEY and SVGEGT. The CDR3 extends over 14 amino acids.

In its sample, this clonotype was seen a few times. The V call is TRBV3-1, the J call TRBJ2-3, with unresolved D. CDR1 is LGHDT and CDR2 is YNNKEL in the germline V gene (reference sequence). The CDR3 spans 15 residues. V shed 1 base and J shed 1 base, with 9 bases lying between them. CDR3 sequence: CASSQALGGTDTQYF. CDR3 coding DNA: TGTGCCAGCAGCCAAGCCCTAGGCGGCACAGATACGCAGTATTTT.

In the case of this clonotype: Since a much larger clone is just one base distant, this may be a read error. The V call is TRBV4-1, the J call TRBJ2-3; no firm D call. V lost 2 bases to trimming and J lost 6 bases, with 21 bases between them. The CDR3 has 17 amino acids. Germline lookup yields CDR1 MGHRA and CDR2 YSYEKL. This CDR3 reads CASSQNNRRDLGDTQYF. CDR3 coding DNA: TGCGCCAGCAGCCAAAACAACCGACGAGACCTGGGGGATACGCAGTATTTT.

The chain is built from TRBV29-1 and TRBJ2-7; D is ambiguous. The CDR3 is 12 residues long. Looked up from germline, CDR1 is SQVTM and CDR2 is ANQGSEA. In DNA form, the CDR3 reads TGCAGTGTAACTCCGAACGGTTACGAGCAGTACTTC. Translation: CSVTPNGYEQYF.

The chain carries TRBV7-9 and TRBJ1-2; weak D call: TRBD1 (5 bases). V was pared by 4 bases and J by 0 bases, with 18 bases between. This CDR3 contains 17 residues. Germline V gives CDR1 SEHNR, CDR2 FQNEAQ (reference sequence). The CDR3 loop is CASSSLGSGLTNYGYTF. In DNA form, the CDR3 reads TGTGCCAGCAGCTCCCTGGGTTCAGGGTTGACTAACTATGGCTACACCTTC.

The chain carries TRBV27 and TRBJ2-4; D is possibly TRBD2 (6 bases). The CDR3 has 13 residues. CDR1 MNHEY and CDR2 SMNVEV come from the germline V gene (reference sequence). V was clipped by 5 bases and J by 13 bases, with 18 bases between them. CDR3 residues: CASSVWGSGEQYF. The CDR3 DNA follows: TGTGCCAGCAGTGTATGGGGTTCGGGGGAGCAGTACTTC.

This chain joins TRBV7-2 and TRBJ2-1; D unresolved. The V gene lost 0 bases and the J gene lost 2 bases, with 8 bases spanning the gap. Germline V gene data show CDR1 as SGHTA and CDR2 as FQGNSA. The CDR3 extends over 15 amino acids. The CDR3 loop reads CASSLAARAYNEQFF. CDR3 DNA: TGTGCCAGCAGCTTAGCAGCAAGGGCCTACAATGAGCAGTTCTTC.